The present entry profiles one TCR beta chain with its context. Its antigen is not known. With V trimmed by 6 bases and J by 1 base, 3 bases remained unmatched. From germline, CDR1 is SQVTM and CDR2 ANQGSEA. The CDR3 has 13 amino acids. Each donor was nominally healthy when sampled (though unrecorded immune exposures were likely). The source of the sample is a study of cytomegalovirus exposure and HLA in healthy donors. Points from the study as a whole: As confirmed in vitro, a few CMV-associated chains were specific for CMV antigens. Trimming of TCR beta V- and J-genes showed a link, identified in a later analysis, to a missense DCLRE1C variant.

It was with 60 Vbeta and 13 Jbeta primers that the PCR ran. The assay was immunoSEQ multiplex PCR, and TCRdb's table has in-frame clones only and misses some. The sample carries 200,000 or so clones, roughly four fifths recorded once. The source is a woman under 30 in good health and CMV-seropositive. V and J are TRBV29-1 and TRBJ1-1; 9 bases agree with TRBD1. Sequences were obtained from PBMCs. The CDR3 DNA reads as TGCAGCGTGGGACAGGGTGCGAACACTGAAGCTTTCTTT. Encoded protein: CSVGQGANTEAFF.